The 26 T cell receptor beta chains below all came from one sample that was sequenced in a study of T cell repertoires in aging, cancer and after chemotherapy. TRB rearrangements spanning V, D and J were amplified using mixed TRB-A/B primers. TCRdb analysed the multiplex PCR reads with MiXCR anew, one entry per CDR3 protein. The sample has around 12,000 distinct CDR3 sequences, approximately 22% seen once. TCR beta rearrangements were amplified from peripheral blood genomic DNA. Sample: blood. These receptor sequences come from a human donor in good health.

By sample share, this clonotype is medium-sized. The chain is built from TRBV6-5 and TRBJ1-2; no clear D gene. Trimming took off 11 bases at V and 5 bases at J, with 24 bases between the two ends. The CDR3 has 15 amino acids. CDR1 is MNHEY, CDR2 SVGAGI, per germline. The DNA for the CDR3 is TGTGCCTCTCGCCGCGCTCTGGGCGGGGAATATGGCTACACCTTC. This encodes CASRRALGGEYGYTF.

The gene calls are TRBV20-1 and TRBJ1-5; the D is unclear. From germline, CDR1 is DFQATT and CDR2 SNEGSKA (reference sequence). V was trimmed by 6 bases and J by 0 bases, leaving 15 bases between them. The CDR3 has 15 residues. This CDR3 reads CSAIYQGYSNQPQHF. DNA of the CDR3: TGCAGTGCCATATACCAAGGGTATAGCAATCAGCCCCAGCATTTT.

This clonotype is medium-sized. The chain recombines TRBV5-6 with TRBJ1-2; 9 bases agree with TRBD1. This CDR3 has 14 residues. V trimming: 4 bases; J trimming: 7 bases; junction bases outside the gene matches: 8. Germline CDR1 is SGHDT and CDR2 is YYEEEE. The CDR3 sequence: CASSVGQGLFGYTF. The CDR3 DNA reads as TGTGCCAGCAGCGTGGGACAGGGCTTGTTTGGCTACACCTTC.

The chain combines TRBV7-9 with TRBJ2-1; 9 positions agree with TRBD2. This CDR3 has 16 residues. V trimming: 2 bases; J trimming: 4 bases; junction bases outside the gene matches: 6. Germline lookup yields CDR1 SEHNR and CDR2 FQNEAQ (reference sequence). Written as DNA, the CDR3 is TGTGCCAGCAGCTTAAATAGCGGGGGCCTTTACAATGAGCAGTTCTTC. Translated, it gives CASSLNSGGLYNEQFF. Drawing the rest from reference TRBV7-9 and TRBJ2-1, the complete variable domain is DTGVSQNPRHKITKRGQNVTFRCDPISEHNRLYWYRQTLGQGPEFLTYFQNEAQLEKSRLLSDRFSAERPKGSFSTLEIQRTEQGDSAMYLCASSLNSGGLYNEQFFGPGTRLTVL.

This clonotype was found a few times. DNA for the CDR3: TGTGCCAGCAGCCACGACAACTATGGCTACACCTTC. The encoded protein is CASSHDNYGYTF. This sequence joins TRBV7-2 and TRBJ1-2; D is ambiguous. The germline V gene has CDR1 SGHTA and CDR2 FQGNSA. The CDR3 has 12 residues. V lost 5 bases to trimming and J lost 2 bases, with 6 bases between them.

This clonotype was seen a few times. The CDR3 nucleotides read TGTGCCATCAGTCGGGAGGTCCCGAACACCGGGGAGCTGTTTTTT. Translation gives CAISREVPNTGELFF. The rearrangement links TRBV10-3 to TRBJ2-2; TRBD2 matches 7 bases. After removal of 5 bases from V and 0 bases from J, the junction contained 3 bases not matched to a gene. From germline, CDR1 is ENHRY and CDR2 SYGVKD. CDR3 length equals 15 residues.

This clonotype was picked up a small number of times. The V call is TRBV20-1, the J call TRBJ2-3; D assignment may be TRBD1 or TRBD2 (6 bases each). The CDR3 loop spans 15 amino acids. Germline V lookup: CDR1 DFQATT, CDR2 SNEGSKA (reference sequence). V lost 0 bases, J lost 0 bases, and 10 bases lay in between. The CDR3: CSARDRGVSTDTQYF. CDR3 nucleotide sequence: TGCAGTGCTAGAGATAGGGGGGTGAGCACAGATACGCAGTATTTT.

For this clonotype: This may come from a read error, since a much larger clone is one base off. Since no conserved phenylalanine or tryptophan closes the CDR3, a read error is the likely cause. V usage is TRBV29-1 and J usage is TRBJ1-1, with D tentatively TRBD1 (6 bases). CDR3 length: 14 amino acids. V dropped 6 bases and J dropped 5 bases, with 19 bases sitting between them. Germline V gives CDR1 SQVTM, CDR2 ANQGSEA. CDR3 bases: TGCAGCGTCGCTGGGGGTGGGGGCTTGACTGAAGCTTTCCTT. Residues: CSVAGGGGLTEAFL.

The sample holds many counts of this clonotype. The chain employs TRBV6-2 or TRBV6-3 and TRBJ1-6; D not resolved. Germline values: CDR1 MNHEY, CDR2 SVGEGT. V lost 3 bases and J 10 bases, leaving 7 bases between the germline ends. The CDR3 totals 12 residues. The CDR3 sequence: CASSYMESPLHF. As DNA, the CDR3 is TGTGCCAGCAGTTATATGGAATCACCCCTCCACTTT.

This chain links TRBV11-1 with TRBJ1-5, with D perhaps TRBD1 (5 bases). Germline lookup yields CDR1 SGHAT and CDR2 FQDESV (reference sequence). Trimming removed 5 bases at V and 2 bases at J, with 19 bases between. This CDR3 contains 17 residues. Written as DNA, the CDR3 is TGTGCCAGCAGCCAAGTAGGAGGCAGGGAAGGCAATCAGCCCCAGCATTTT. Residues: CASSQVGGREGNQPQHF.

In its sample, this clonotype was seen a few times. This rearrangement joins TRBV6-1 to TRBJ1-5; TRBD1 agrees at 7 bases. The CDR3 runs to 15 residues. Germline trimming cut 5 bases from V and 1 base from J; bases unmatched to any gene: 5. Looked up from germline, CDR1 is MNHNS and CDR2 is SASEGT. The CDR3 DNA reads as TGTGCCAGCAGTTATACAGGGGCCAGCAATCAGCCCCAGCATTTT. This encodes CASSYTGASNQPQHF.

This clonotype was counted ten times or more. The chain employs TRBV10-3 and TRBJ2-1; 9 nucleotides agree with TRBD2. Germline trimming cut 4 bases from V and 6 bases from J; bases unmatched to any gene: 13. CDR1 is ENHRY, CDR2 SYGVKD, per germline. The CDR3 is made up of 17 amino acids. CDR3 DNA sequence: TGTGCCATCAGTGGTCCCCCTGGCGGGGGGGCAAGCAATGAGCAGTTCTTC. Translating it yields CAISGPPGGGASNEQFF.

This clonotype appeared a few times. The chain couples TRBV5-1 to TRBJ1-2; weak D call: TRBD1 (5 bases). V lost 4 bases and J 4 bases, leaving 11 bases between the germline ends. Germline V CDR1 and CDR2: SGHRS, YFSETQ. The CDR3 contains 13 residues. In nucleotides, the CDR3 is TGCGCCAGCAGCCCGGACGGGGGCTATGGCTACACCTTC. It is translated as CASSPDGGYGYTF.

J is TRBJ2-3 and V is TRBV6-5; perhaps TRBD1 as D (6 bases). The CDR3 sequence is 16 residues long. Per the germline V gene, CDR1 is MNHEY and CDR2 is SVGAGI. The V and J ends lost 6 bases and 0 bases respectively, with 16 bases between them. Here the CDR3 DNA reads TGTGCCAGCAGAAACGACAGGCAAACTAGCACAGATACGCAGTATTTT. Translation: CASRNDRQTSTDTQYF.

V usage is TRBV12-3 or TRBV12-4 and J usage is TRBJ2-3; 7 bases line up with TRBD2. The trim removed 5 bases at V and 3 bases at J, leaving 14 bases unmatched. The CDR3 is made up of 17 amino acids. The CDR3 region has the DNA TGTGCCAGCAGTCCTTCACTTGGGAGCGGGGAGACAGATACGCAGTATTTT. Protein: CASSPSLGSGETDTQYF.

This clonotype was picked up a small number of times. The rearrangement links TRBV7-2 to TRBJ1-5, with D perhaps matching TRBD1 (6 bases). Trimming stripped 5 bases from V and 7 bases from J, with 18 bases between. Germline loops: CDR1 SGHTA, CDR2 FQGNSA. This CDR3 contains 15 residues. CDR3 sequence (DNA): TGTGCCAGCAGCCCCTTACAGGGCCCCGGGCAGCCCCAGCATTTT. Amino acids: CASSPLQGPGQPQHF.

In its sample, this clonotype ranks as medium-sized. This chain links TRBV11-2 with TRBJ2-1; TRBD2 agrees at 7 bases. Losses at the gene ends were 5 bases for V and 8 bases for J; bases not matched to a gene: 6. The germline CDR1 and CDR2 sequences are SGHAT and FQNNGV. The CDR3 is made up of 13 amino acids. Here the CDR3 reads CASSPRLAYEQFF. In nucleotides, the CDR3 is TGTGCCAGCAGCCCTCGACTAGCTTATGAGCAGTTCTTC.

This chain joins TRBV11-1 and TRBJ1-2; TRBD1 matches 7 bases. This CDR3 spans 14 amino acids. Looked up from germline, CDR1 is SGHAT and CDR2 is FQDESV (reference sequence). The V and J ends lost 2 bases and 6 bases, in that order; junction bases with no gene match: 6. CDR3 nucleotide sequence: TGTGCCAGCAGCTTACAGGGGGTTTTACATGGCTACACCTTC. Its translation: CASSLQGVLHGYTF.

By share, this clonotype ranks as medium-sized (0.01 to 0.1%). The gene calls are TRBV19 and TRBJ2-2, with 8 bases lining up with TRBD1. V shed 1 base, J shed 4 bases, and the junction held 2 bases outside the gene matches. This CDR3 contains 15 residues. In germline, CDR1 is LNHDA, CDR2 SQIVND (reference sequence). The CDR3 DNA reads TGTGCCAGTAGTATAGGGACAGGGTTCACCGGGGAGCTGTTTTTT. This gives the protein CASSIGTGFTGELFF.

This clonotype is labeled medium-sized. The V and J genes are TRBV12-3 or TRBV12-4 and TRBJ1-1; tentative D call: TRBD1 (6 bases). CDR3 length equals 14 residues. V lost 6 bases, J lost 3 bases, and 14 bases lay in between. In nucleotides, the CDR3 is TGTGCCAGCAGCCTGGACAGTTCTTACACTGAAGCTTTCTTT. It encodes CASSLDSSYTEAFF.

The V and J genes are TRBV24-1 and TRBJ2-7; D is possibly TRBD1 or TRBD2 (6 bases each). This CDR3 has 15 residues. Germline CDR1 is KGHDR and CDR2 is SFDVKD. Trimming took 5 bases from V and 2 from J, leaving 15 bases between them. CDR3 in DNA: TGTGCCACCAGTGTGAACGGGGGCCTCGCCTACGAGCAGTACTTC. Its protein is CATSVNGGLAYEQYF.

This clonotype appeared many times. The J gene is TRBJ1-2, the V gene TRBV12-3 or TRBV12-4, with a possible D match to TRBD1 (6 bases). Trimming stripped 0 bases from V and 9 bases from J, with 14 bases between. The CDR3 has 14 amino acids. CDR3 DNA sequence: TGTGCCAGCAGTTTAGCGCTAAGGGGGGCGAGCTACACCTTC. Translation: CASSLALRGASYTF.

J is TRBJ1-6 and V is TRBV5-1; D may be TRBD1 (5 bases). Trimming removed 4 bases at V and 8 bases at J, with 16 bases between. There are 15 residues in the CDR3. Germline-derived CDR1 and CDR2 are SGHRS and YFSETQ. The CDR3 DNA reads as TGCGCCAGCAGCGAGGGTGGGACGTACTATTCACCCCTCCACTTT. Translating gives CASSEGGTYYSPLHF.

This chain uses TRBV6-2 or TRBV6-3 with TRBJ2-7; 16 bases fit TRBD2. The V gene's germline CDR1 is MNHEY and CDR2 SVGEGT. This CDR3 has 17 amino acids. With 2 bases clipped from V and 2 bases from J, the junction kept 3 bases outside the gene matches. CDR3 sequence: CASSYPGTSGGAYEQYF. The CDR3 DNA follows: TGTGCCAGCAGTTACCCCGGGACTAGCGGGGGGGCCTACGAGCAGTACTTC.

This clonotype has a handful of counts. In DNA form, the CDR3 reads TGTGCCAGCAGTTGGGGGGGGGGGGAAGAGACCCAGTACTTC. Its protein is CASSWGGGEETQYF. This chain links TRBV27 with TRBJ2-5; 7 bases are shared with TRBD2. The J segment lost 3 bases and the V segment lost 4 bases, leaving 5 bases of the junction unmatched. CDR3 size: 14 residues. Germline V gene lookup returns CDR1 MNHEY and CDR2 SMNVEV (reference sequence).

In its sample, this clonotype was seen a few times. The chain has TRBV27 and TRBJ2-7; perhaps TRBD1 as D (5 bases). The CDR3 runs 15 residues. CDR1 MNHEY and CDR2 SMNVEV come from the germline V gene (reference sequence). V was clipped by 1 base and J by 2 bases, with 12 bases between them. The CDR3 DNA is TGTGCCAGCAGTTTATTATCCCAGGGCACCTACGAGCAGTACTTC. It is translated as CASSLLSQGTYEQYF.